This passage covers 10 T cell receptor beta chains from one sample sequenced in a study of metastatic and nonmetastatic thyroid tumors. Not a single patient had been given any form of treatment at any point before undergoing thyroid surgery. TCRdb re-called the PCR reads via MiXCR. The top ten hold around 13% of the sample, which has roughly 8,900 clones, roughly a quarter seen once. The specimen sequenced was adjacent normal tissue. The receptor source for this set is a female donor with papillary thyroid cancer or a benign thyroid nodule (not recorded which). Some clones in this sample may be carry-over from other donors' samples.

The chain links TRBV14 to TRBJ1-2, with 8 bases fitting TRBD1. CDR1 and CDR2 from the germline V gene are SGHDN and FVKESK. The CDR3 is made up of 17 amino acids. The J segment lost 4 bases and the V segment lost 0 bases, leaving 10 bases of the junction unmatched. The DNA for the CDR3 is TGTGCCAGCAGCCAAGACCGACTTCAGGGGGCTTTCTATGGCTACACCTTC. Protein: CASSQDRLQGAFYGYTF. The whole variable domain, remainder taken from reference TRBV14 and TRBJ1-2, is EAGVTQFPSHSVIEKGQTVTLRCDPISGHDNLYWYRRVMGKEIKFLLHFVKESKQDESGMPNNRFLAERTGGTYSTLKVQPAELEDSGVYFCASSQDRLQGAFYGYTFGSGTRLTVV.

This clone was observed a few times. Compared with germline, one end of the junction differs, possibly owing to a read error. The DNA for the CDR3 is TGCGCCAGTAGTGAGAATACCGGGACACCGACAGATACGCAGTATTTT. This encodes CASSENTGTPTDTQYF. The rearrangement links TRBV6-1 to TRBJ2-3, with D perhaps TRBD1 (6 bases). CDR1 is MNHNS, CDR2 SASEGT, per germline. The CDR3 loop spans 16 amino acids.

This clone came up a few times. The chain has TRBV6-4 and TRBJ2-7; 10 bases are shared with TRBD2. The CDR3 has 14 residues. The V and J ends lost 5 bases and 0 bases, in that order; junction bases with no gene match: 1. Germline values: CDR1 MRHNA, CDR2 SNTAGT. The CDR3 DNA reads as TGTGCCAGCAGTCCTAGCGGGAGCTCCTACGAGCAGTACTTC. Amino acid sequence: CASSPSGSSYEQYF.

This clone was counted a few times. V and J are TRBV6-1 and TRBJ2-3; a possible D gene is TRBD2 (8 bases). Germline V gives CDR1 MNHNS, CDR2 SASEGT. V was shortened by 10 bases and J by 11 bases, with 16 bases between the two germline ends. This CDR3 has 11 amino acids. CDR3 sequence reads: CANRGLVWQYF. The DNA of the CDR3 is TGTGCCAACAGGGGACTAGTTTGGCAGTATTTT.

This clone was counted only a few times. The J gene is TRBJ2-1, the V gene TRBV11-1; TRBD2 matches 7 bases. The V gene's germline CDR1 is SGHAT and CDR2 FQDESV (reference sequence). The CDR3 is 15 amino acids. Unmatched junction bases numbered 8, after V lost 5 bases and J lost 4 bases. CDR3 in amino acids: CASSPGGGRYNEQFF. The CDR3 coding sequence is TGTGCCAGCAGCCCCGGCGGGGGTAGGTACAATGAGCAGTTCTTC.

This clone was seen a single time. The conserved final phenylalanine or tryptophan is absent from the CDR3, which likely points to a read error. The rearrangement uses TRBV5-4 and TRBJ1-4; D possibly corresponds to TRBD1 (5 bases). V lost 1 base and J 2 bases, leaving 6 bases between the germline ends. The CDR3 loop spans 14 amino acids. Germline V gene data show CDR1 as SGHNT and CDR2 as YYREEE (reference sequence). This chain's CDR3 is CASSLRDTNEKLFL. The CDR3, as DNA: TGTGCCAGCAGCTTGAGGGACACTAATGAAAAACTGTTTTTG.

The chain employs TRBV14 and TRBJ1-5, with TRBD1 matching 9 bases. This CDR3 has 21 residues. V lost 1 base, J lost 0 bases, and 16 bases stayed unmatched. Germline loops: CDR1 SGHDN, CDR2 FVKESK. Here the CDR3 reads CASSQVVNFGHRGPSNQPQHF. DNA for the CDR3: TGTGCCAGCAGCCAAGTTGTTAATTTTGGTCACAGGGGGCCTAGCAATCAGCCCCAGCATTTT.

This clone rates as medium-sized (0.01 to 0.1%). The CDR3 spells CASSIDPRQGPYGYTF. For the CDR3, the DNA is TGTGCCAGTAGTATAGATCCGCGACAGGGACCGTATGGCTACACCTTC. This chain links TRBV19 with TRBJ1-2; 7 nucleotides line up with TRBD1. Germline CDR1 LNHDA, CDR2 SQIVND (reference sequence). The CDR3 sequence is 16 residues long. V lost 0 bases, J lost 5 bases, and 9 bases stayed unmatched.

Within the sample, this clone is medium-sized (0.01 to 0.1%). V and J are TRBV11-2 and TRBJ2-1; tentative D call: TRBD2 (6 bases). V lost 8 bases and J lost 0, with 8 bases in between. Germline values: CDR1 SGHAT, CDR2 FQNNGV. There are 13 residues in the CDR3. CDR3 nucleotides: TGTGCCAGCCATAGCGGCTCCTACAATGAGCAGTTCTTC. Translated: CASHSGSYNEQFF.

The CDR3 DNA reads as TGTGCCAGCAGTGGCGACAGTGGGCCCAATCAGCCCCAGCATTTT. This translates into CASSGDSGPNQPQHF. This chain joins TRBV6-1 and TRBJ1-5, with a possible D match to TRBD1 (5 bases). The germline V gene has CDR1 MNHNS and CDR2 SASEGT. The CDR3 spans 15 residues. V was trimmed by 4 bases and J by 3 bases, leaving 13 bases between them.